Shown below are 27 T cell receptor beta chains from a single sample sequenced in a study of blood T cells in healthy people across ages. A sample-barcoded 5' primer and a J-beta primer mix were used in a second PCR of roughly 6 to 12 cycles. TCRdb processed the 5' RACE reads anew with MiXCR; each CDR3 protein has one entry. The sample has 650,000 to 700,000 distinct CDR3 sequences; around 52% are singletons. The sequenced sample was blood. All receptors come from a woman older than 75 in good health.

This clonotype was found many times. V and J are TRBV18 and TRBJ2-1; D is unresolved. Trimming shortened V by 0 bases and J by 0 bases, and 6 bases separated the two germline ends. CDR1 and CDR2 from the germline V gene are KGHSH and LQKENI. CDR3 length: 15 residues. The CDR3 DNA is TGTGCCAGCTCACCACCGGGCTTCTCCTACAATGAGCAGTTCTTC. This codes for CASSPPGFSYNEQFF.

The gene calls are TRBV28 and TRBJ2-2; 9 bases are shared with TRBD1. The trim removed 8 bases at V and 3 bases at J, leaving 4 bases unmatched. The CDR3 length is 14 residues. Germline CDR1 is MDHEN and CDR2 is SYDVKM. The CDR3 spells CASYTGGYTGELFF. CDR3 DNA sequence: TGTGCCAGCTATACAGGGGGCTACACCGGGGAGCTGTTTTTT.

This clonotype has just one count. The conserved final phenylalanine or tryptophan is absent from the CDR3, which likely points to a read error. This rearrangement joins TRBV27 to TRBJ1-1; D is possibly TRBD1 (6 bases). Per the germline V gene, CDR1 is MNHEY and CDR2 is SMNVEV (reference sequence). The CDR3 is 14 residues long. The V and J ends lost 5 bases and 1 base respectively, with 11 bases between them. CDR3: CASSTRGPNTEAFL. The CDR3 region has the DNA TGTGCCAGCAGTACCAGGGGTCCGAACACTGAAGCTTTCTTA.

In regard to this clonotype: Mismatch with germline at one junction end may stem from a read error. The rearrangement links TRBV7-3 to TRBJ2-3; the D gene is possibly TRBD2 (6 bases). There are 14 residues in the CDR3. Germline assignment: CDR1 SGHTA and CDR2 FQGTGA. The CDR3 DNA reads TGTGCCGGCAGCTCCGGACTAACGACAGATACGCAGTATTTT. Residues: CAGSSGLTTDTQYF.

Concerning this clonotype: One end of the junction is discordant with germline, which a read error may explain. The rearrangement joins TRBV7-9 to TRBJ2-1, with 11 bases matching TRBD2. Germline V lookup: CDR1 SEHNR, CDR2 FQNEAQ (reference sequence). This CDR3 has 15 residues. The CDR3 bases are TGTGCCTGCAGACTAGCGGGGCTTAACTACAATGAGCAGTTCTTC. Its translation is CACRLAGLNYNEQFF.

The rearrangement uses TRBV27 and TRBJ2-3; the D is unclear. V was cut by 0 bases and J by 6 bases, with 13 bases left in between. The CDR3 has 15 residues. CDR1 MNHEY and CDR2 SMNVEV come from the germline V gene (reference sequence). CDR3 nucleotides: TGTGCCAGCAGTTTATCCCCGTACTTTTTGGATACGCAGTATTTT. Translating it yields CASSLSPYFLDTQYF.

With regard to this clonotype: A clone one base away is much larger, so this may be a read error. The chain is built from TRBV28 and TRBJ2-3; D is unresolved. There are 13 residues in the CDR3. Trimming pared 6 bases from V and 11 bases from J, leaving 18 bases between. Germline CDR1 and CDR2: MDHEN and SYDVKM. The DNA of the CDR3 is TGTGCCAGCAGCTCCCCGACCCTTGTTATGCAGTATTTT. Amino acid sequence: CASSSPTLVMQYF.

Notes on this clonotype: A read error may be the cause here, since a much bigger clone is one base away. V is TRBV2 and J is TRBJ1-6; tentatively, D is TRBD1 (5 bases). The CDR3 is 13 residues long. Germline V gene data show CDR1 as SNHLY and CDR2 as FYNNEI. The germline V and J ends were trimmed by 7 bases and 10 bases, with 14 bases remaining between them. The CDR3 protein is CASKTDPRSPLHF. The CDR3 DNA is TGTGCCAGCAAGACAGACCCGAGGTCACCCCTCCACTTT.

The chain employs TRBV6-1 and TRBJ2-7; D is undetermined. CDR1 MNHNS and CDR2 SASEGT come from the germline V gene. V lost 2 bases and J lost 1, with 9 bases in between. The CDR3 totals 14 residues. This CDR3 reads CASSESVGSYEQYF. CDR3 sequence (DNA): TGTGCCAGCAGTGAAAGCGTCGGTTCCTACGAGCAGTACTTC.

The chain employs TRBV12-3 or TRBV12-4 and TRBJ2-3; the match to TRBD1 covers 7 bases. The CDR3 contains 16 residues. V trimming: 7 bases; J trimming: 6 bases; junction bases outside the gene matches: 16. The CDR3 spells CASTQGVGPGRDTQYF. Here the CDR3 DNA reads TGTGCCAGCACTCAGGGGGTGGGTCCAGGGCGGGATACGCAGTATTTT.

As concerns this clonotype: This may stem from a read error, because a much larger clone lies one nucleotide away. The V and J genes are TRBV9 and TRBJ2-1; 7 bases are a match to TRBD1. CDR3 size: 12 residues. Germline V gene data show CDR1 as SGDLS and CDR2 as YYNGEE. The trim removed 3 bases at V and 9 bases at J, leaving 3 bases unmatched. DNA for the CDR3: TGTGCCAGCAGCGAACAGGGGACTGAGCAGTTCTTC. Its translation is CASSEQGTEQFF.

Many counts were recorded for this clonotype. This sequence joins TRBV2 and TRBJ1-6; 9 bases line up with TRBD1. This CDR3 spans 16 amino acids. Trimming removed 1 base from V and 9 bases from J; junction bases left unmatched: 7. Germline CDR1 and CDR2: SNHLY and FYNNEI. The CDR3 here is CASSEGTGGAGSPLHF. CDR3 bases: TGTGCCAGCAGTGAAGGTACAGGGGGCGCGGGTTCACCCCTCCACTTT.

The chain is built from TRBV3-1 and TRBJ1-6, with no clear D. This CDR3 spans 15 amino acids. V lost 0 bases and J 7 bases, leaving 10 bases between the germline ends. Germline V gives CDR1 LGHDT, CDR2 YNNKEL (reference sequence). This CDR3 is CASSQEGGYNSPLHF. DNA of the CDR3: TGTGCCAGCAGCCAAGAAGGAGGGTACAATTCACCCCTCCACTTT.

This clonotype showed up just a few times. With a much larger clone just one base away, this may be a read error. The chain employs TRBV12-3 or TRBV12-4 and TRBJ2-7, with 9 positions matching TRBD2. CDR3 length: 17 amino acids. The J segment lost 7 bases and the V segment lost 5 bases, leaving 18 bases of the junction unmatched. The CDR3 here is CASSPRGVLAGPWEQYF. CDR3 sequence (DNA): TGTGCCAGCAGTCCCAGGGGAGTTCTAGCGGGGCCTTGGGAGCAGTACTTC.

J is TRBJ2-7 and V is TRBV7-2; the match to TRBD2 covers 8 bases. The germline V gene encodes CDR1 SGHTA and CDR2 FQGNSA. V shed 1 base, J shed 7 bases, and the junction held 6 bases outside the gene matches. There are 14 residues in the CDR3. The CDR3 loop is CASSLERLAREQYF. The CDR3 DNA reads as TGTGCCAGCAGCTTAGAGCGACTAGCGCGAGAGCAGTACTTC.

The rearrangement links TRBV7-2 to TRBJ1-2; D is perhaps TRBD1 (5 bases). CDR1 and CDR2 from the germline V gene are SGHTA and FQGNSA. V was pared by 1 base and J by 8 bases, with 17 bases between. The CDR3 loop spans 15 amino acids. CDR3 sequence reads: CASSLDLVSGRGYTF. The DNA of the CDR3 is TGTGCCAGCAGCTTAGATCTTGTATCAGGGAGAGGCTACACCTTC.

This chain uses TRBV27 with TRBJ1-5; no reliable D call. The germline V and J ends were trimmed by 4 bases and 1 base, with 11 bases remaining between them. CDR1 MNHEY and CDR2 SMNVEV come from the germline V gene (reference sequence). The CDR3 length is 15 residues. The CDR3 DNA reads as TGTGCCAGCAGTTCGGCAGGTCCGAGCAATCAGCCCCAGCATTTT. Protein: CASSSAGPSNQPQHF.

The chain carries TRBV12-3 or TRBV12-4 and TRBJ2-7, with D perhaps TRBD2 (5 bases). Trimming left V 10 bases short and J 12 bases short, with 19 bases between. The CDR3 runs to 11 residues. The CDR3 loop is CAMESRGPGYF. The CDR3 DNA follows: TGTGCCATGGAGTCTCGGGGTCCCGGGTACTTC.

The genes are TRBV18 and TRBJ2-1, with 13 positions matching TRBD2. TRBJ2-7 matches the DNA end more closely, so the J call is doubtful. This CDR3 has 15 residues. Looked up from germline, CDR1 is KGHSH and CDR2 is LQKENI. CDR3 coding DNA: TGTGCCAGCTCACTCGGGACTAGCGGGAACGCAGAGCAGTACTTC. Translated: CASSLGTSGNAEQYF.

The chain uses TRBV5-1 and TRBJ2-3, with D possibly being TRBD2 (5 bases). This CDR3 is 19 amino acids long. The V end was cut by 1 base, the J end by 1 base, with 22 bases between. The germline V gene has CDR1 SGHRS and CDR2 YFSETQ. This CDR3 is CASSLLRLAGPSGTDTQYF. In nucleotides, the CDR3 is TGCGCCAGCAGCTTGTTGCGGCTAGCCGGGCCCTCCGGCACAGATACGCAGTATTTT.

The rearrangement links TRBV28 to TRBJ2-3, with TRBD2 identical over 8 bases. CDR3 size: 16 residues. V shed 5 bases, J shed 3 bases, and the junction held 10 bases outside the gene matches. Per germline, CDR1 MDHEN and CDR2 SYDVKM. The CDR3 spells CASSILLAEPTDTQYF. The CDR3 bases are TGTGCCAGCAGTATTCTACTAGCGGAGCCTACAGATACGCAGTATTTT.

The chain has TRBV7-9 and TRBJ1-4; D gene unclear. The CDR3 sequence is 13 residues long. From germline, CDR1 is SEHNR and CDR2 FQNEAQ (reference sequence). V lost 7 bases and J 5 bases, leaving 11 bases between the germline ends. The CDR3 DNA reads TGTGCCAGCAACCATTACGGAAATGAAAAACTGTTTTTT. Translation: CASNHYGNEKLFF.

The rearrangement joins TRBV7-2 to TRBJ2-5, with TRBD1 as a possible D gene (5 bases). The germline V gene encodes CDR1 SGHTA and CDR2 FQGNSA. Deletions cut 1 base from V and 5 bases from J, with 14 bases between. The CDR3 extends over 15 amino acids. The CDR3 here is CASSLVRAPGETQYF. CDR3 DNA sequence: TGTGCCAGCAGCTTAGTCAGGGCCCCAGGGGAGACCCAGTACTTC.

On this clonotype: This may be a read error, as it is one base from a much larger clone. V usage is TRBV10-3 and J usage is TRBJ2-5, with 11 bases fitting TRBD1. The ends lost 11 bases at V and 1 base at J; junction bases unmatched: 12. Germline assignment: CDR1 ENHRY and CDR2 SYGVKD. The CDR3 consists of 16 residues. CDR3 coding DNA: TGTGCCGCATCAAAAGGGACAGGGGGTACCCAAGAGACCCAGTACTTC. Translation: CAASKGTGGTQETQYF.

This clonotype was observed many times. This chain links TRBV5-1 with TRBJ1-1, with TRBD1 matching over 8 bases. Germline lookup yields CDR1 SGHRS and CDR2 YFSETQ. V lost 4 bases to trimming and J lost 4 bases; unmatched junction nucleotides: 3. This CDR3 spans 13 amino acids. The CDR3: CASSVDRATEAFF. CDR3 nucleotide sequence: TGCGCCAGCAGCGTGGACAGGGCCACTGAAGCTTTCTTT. The full variable domain, its missing parts supplied by reference TRBV5-1 and TRBJ1-1, is KAGVTQTPRYLIKTRGQQVTLSCSPISGHRSVSWYQQTPGQGLQFLFEYFSETQRNKGNFPGRFSGRQFSNSRSEMNVSTLELGDSALYLCASSVDRATEAFFGQGTRLTVV.

This chain connects TRBV5-6 to TRBJ2-7, with a possible D match to TRBD2 (5 bases). This CDR3 region has 15 residues. V shed 1 base and J shed 7 bases, with 18 bases lying between them. The germline gives CDR1 SGHDT, CDR2 YYEEEE. The CDR3 coding sequence is TGTGCCAGCAGCTTGCCCTCAGGACTGATTGCGGAGCAGTACTTC. Translating it yields CASSLPSGLIAEQYF.

This chain joins TRBV20-1 and TRBJ1-1; maybe TRBD1 (5 bases). Germline CDR1 and CDR2: DFQATT and SNEGSKA (reference sequence). V lost 6 bases to trimming and J lost 4 bases, with 15 bases between them. This CDR3 spans 13 amino acids. The CDR3 loop is CSAARGVSTEAFF. DNA of the CDR3: TGCAGTGCGGCAAGAGGGGTGAGCACTGAAGCTTTCTTT.